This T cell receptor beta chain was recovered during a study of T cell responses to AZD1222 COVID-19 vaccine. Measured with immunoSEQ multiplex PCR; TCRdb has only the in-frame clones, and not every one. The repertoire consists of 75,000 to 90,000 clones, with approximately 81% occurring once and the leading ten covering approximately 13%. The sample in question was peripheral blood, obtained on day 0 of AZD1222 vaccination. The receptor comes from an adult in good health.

The CDR3 coding sequence is TGTGCCAGCAGCTTAAGGGGAGGGTACACTGAAGCTTTCTTT. Protein sequence: CASSLRGGYTEAFF. This rearrangement joins TRBV7-2 to TRBJ1-1; D perhaps matches TRBD1 (5 bases). Trimming shortened V by 2 bases and J by 3 bases, and 10 bases separated the two germline ends. Germline V lookup: CDR1 SGHTA, CDR2 FQGNSA. There are 14 residues in the CDR3. Supplemented by reference TRBV7-2 and TRBJ1-1, the full variable domain reads GAGVSQSPSNKVTEKGKDVELRCDPISGHTALYWYRQSLGQGLEFLIYFQGNSAPDKSGLPSDRFSAERTGGSVSTLTIQRTQQEDSAVYLCASSLRGGYTEAFFGQGTRLTVV.